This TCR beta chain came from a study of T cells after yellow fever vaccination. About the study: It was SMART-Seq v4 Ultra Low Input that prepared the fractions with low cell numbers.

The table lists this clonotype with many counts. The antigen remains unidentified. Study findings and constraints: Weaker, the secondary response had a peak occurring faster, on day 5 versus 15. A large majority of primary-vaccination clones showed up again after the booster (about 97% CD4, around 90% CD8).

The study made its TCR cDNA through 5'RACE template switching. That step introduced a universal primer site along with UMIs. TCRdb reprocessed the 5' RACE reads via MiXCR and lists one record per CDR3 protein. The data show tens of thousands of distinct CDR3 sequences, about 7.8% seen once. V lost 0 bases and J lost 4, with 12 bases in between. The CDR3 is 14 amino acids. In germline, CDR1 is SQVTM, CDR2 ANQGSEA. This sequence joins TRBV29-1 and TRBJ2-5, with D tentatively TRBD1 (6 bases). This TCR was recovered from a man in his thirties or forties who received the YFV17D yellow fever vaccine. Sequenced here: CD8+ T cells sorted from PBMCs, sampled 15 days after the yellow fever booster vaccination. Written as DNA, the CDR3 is TGCAGCGTTGAAGATTTTCGAGGGGGAGAGACCCAGTACTTC. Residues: CSVEDFRGGETQYF. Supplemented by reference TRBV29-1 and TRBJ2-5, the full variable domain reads SAVISQKPSRDICQRGTSLTIQCQVDSQVTMMFWYRQQPGQSLTLIATANQGSEATYESGFVIDKFPISRPNLTFSTLTVSNMSPEDSSIYLCSVEDFRGGETQYFGPGTRLLVL.